This T cell receptor beta chain was profiled in a study of OX40 agonist ivuxolimab in advanced cancers. For the study at large: All patients had ivuxolimab intravenously every 2 weeks at 0.01 to 10 mg/kg. Every patient in dose escalation had hepatocellular carcinoma, melanoma, renal cell or head and neck cancer. There were three patients with partial responses, one having hepatocellular carcinoma and two cutaneous melanoma. Notes on the study in general: On average, a greater number of expanded clones characterised CD8+ T cells relative to CD4+.

The germline V gene has CDR1 LNHNV and CDR2 YYDKDF (reference sequence). This CDR3 has 17 residues. The J segment lost 0 bases and the V segment lost 5 bases, leaving 8 bases of the junction unmatched. Sequencing used immunoSEQ multiplex PCR; TCRdb keeps in-frame clones, though not all of them. The sample has approximately 78,000 clones, about 82% seen once; the top ten hold 6.9%. Details on this clone: Its antigen is still unknown.

The V and J genes are TRBV15 and TRBJ1-5; 9 positions match TRBD1. Sequencing used CD4+ or CD8+ T cells sorted from blood, obtained in a trial of the OX40 agonist ivuxolimab. The sequence derives from an adult with an advanced solid tumor such as melanoma, head and neck, liver or kidney cancer. CDR3 residues: CATSRRDRGYSNQPQHF. The CDR3 DNA reads TGTGCCACCAGCCGCCGAGACAGGGGGTATAGCAATCAGCCCCAGCATTTT.